These T cell receptor beta chains were read from a single sample in a study of CD8 T cells in ankylosing spondylitis. One entry per CDR3 protein, called by TCRdb with MiXCR from the 5' RACE reads. This table holds about 190,000 distinct CDR3 sequences, roughly 13% found once. The sequenced sample was blood, either unsorted or a sorted T cell fraction (not recorded which). The source of these receptors is a female donor with ankylosing spondylitis or in good health (not recorded which). The CDR3 runs from the conserved cysteine through the conserved F or W. The order of the fields is D gene, clone size, V gene, J gene, CDR3 protein, CDR3 DNA. A D gene is named only where the DNA matches it firmly. A clone size is listed for some rows: how often the clone was seen (once, few, many), or a class if it is expanded.

d_call: TRBD2; clone_size: -; v_call: TRBV30; j_call: TRBJ2-1; cdr3_aa: CASAAPGAGRVDEQFF; cdr3_nt: TGTGCCTCGGCCGCCCCCGGAGCGGGAAGGGTCGATGAGCAGTTCTTC
d_call: TRBD1; clone_size: -; v_call: TRBV5-1; j_call: TRBJ2-1; cdr3_aa: CASRFGTGGYNEQFF; cdr3_nt: TGCGCCAGCCGATTCGGGACAGGGGGCTACAATGAGCAGTTCTTC
d_call: -; clone_size: -; v_call: TRBV30; j_call: TRBJ1-1; cdr3_aa: CACEGRRIEAFF; cdr3_nt: TGTGCCTGTGAAGGCAGGAGAATTGAAGCTTTCTTT
d_call: -; clone_size: -; v_call: TRBV6-2/TRBV6-3; j_call: TRBJ1-2; cdr3_aa: CASSYNRLIVKLVYTF; cdr3_nt: TGTGCCAGCAGTTATAACAGATTGATTGTGAAATTGGTCTACACCTTC
d_call: -; clone_size: many; v_call: TRBV28; j_call: TRBJ1-3; cdr3_aa: CASSLELGGNTIYF; cdr3_nt: TGTGCCAGCAGTTTAGAGTTAGGTGGAAACACCATATATTTT
d_call: -; clone_size: few; v_call: TRBV27; j_call: TRBJ1-3; cdr3_aa: CASSLLGGSSGNTIYF; cdr3_nt: TGTGCCAGCAGTTTATTGGGGGGAAGCTCTGGAAACACCATATATTTT
d_call: -; clone_size: few; v_call: TRBV29-1; j_call: TRBJ2-5; cdr3_aa: CSEHSGETQYF; cdr3_nt: TGCAGCGAGCATTCAGGAGAGACCCAGTACTTC
d_call: TRBD1; clone_size: few; v_call: TRBV12-3/TRBV12-4; j_call: TRBJ1-5; cdr3_aa: CASSSYAGGEYGAKNQPQHF; cdr3_nt: TGTGCCAGCAGTTCCTACGCAGGGGGCGAATACGGTGCAAAAAATCAGCCCCAGCATTTT
d_call: -; clone_size: -; v_call: TRBV24-1; j_call: TRBJ2-1; cdr3_aa: CATSDLRDFDEQFF; cdr3_nt: TGTGCCACCAGTGATCTGCGGGACTTTGATGAGCAGTTCTTC
d_call: -; clone_size: many; v_call: TRBV4-3; j_call: TRBJ2-4; cdr3_aa: CASSSGIRAQNIQYF; cdr3_nt: TGCGCCAGCAGCAGCGGAATAAGGGCCCAAAACATTCAGTACTTC
d_call: -; clone_size: many; v_call: TRBV28; j_call: TRBJ2-1; cdr3_aa: CASSPKPPWTESSYNEQFF; cdr3_nt: TGTGCCAGCAGTCCCAAACCCCCCTGGACAGAGAGCTCCTACAATGAGCAGTTCTTC
d_call: -; clone_size: few; v_call: TRBV6-1; j_call: TRBJ1-2; cdr3_aa: CASSPTGRVGYTF; cdr3_nt: TGTGCCAGCAGTCCAACAGGGAGGGTCGGCTACACCTTC
d_call: -; clone_size: few; v_call: TRBV12-3/TRBV12-4; j_call: TRBJ1-5; cdr3_aa: CASNIDYSNQPQHF; cdr3_nt: TGTGCCAGCAACATCGATTATAGCAATCAGCCCCAGCATTTT
d_call: -; clone_size: -; v_call: TRBV11-2; j_call: TRBJ2-2; cdr3_aa: CASSRGALGGGELFF; cdr3_nt: TGTGCCAGCAGCCGAGGCGCGTTGGGAGGCGGGGAGCTGTTTTTT
d_call: -; clone_size: many; v_call: TRBV7-9; j_call: TRBJ2-1; cdr3_aa: CASSFGDSKLDEQFF; cdr3_nt: TGTGCCAGCAGCTTTGGAGACTCCAAGCTCGATGAGCAGTTCTTC
d_call: -; clone_size: -; v_call: TRBV5-5; j_call: TRBJ2-4; cdr3_aa: CASSLAGAENIQYF; cdr3_nt: TGTGCCAGCAGCTTGGCCGGGGCGGAAAACATTCAGTACTTC
d_call: -; clone_size: many; v_call: TRBV27; j_call: TRBJ1-2; cdr3_aa: CASTRRVGDYGYTF; cdr3_nt: TGTGCCAGCACTCGACGGGTGGGAGACTATGGCTACACCTTC
d_call: -; clone_size: many; v_call: TRBV5-1; j_call: TRBJ1-4; cdr3_aa: CASSLTGTNEKLFF; cdr3_nt: TGCGCCAGCAGCTTGACGGGAACTAATGAAAAACTGTTTTTT
d_call: -; clone_size: many; v_call: TRBV7-2; j_call: TRBJ2-5; cdr3_aa: CASSLQSQGQETQYF; cdr3_nt: TGTGCCAGCAGCCTTCAGAGCCAGGGACAAGAGACCCAGTACTTC
d_call: -; clone_size: many; v_call: TRBV5-1; j_call: TRBJ2-1; cdr3_aa: CASSLQGLGGNQQFF; cdr3_nt: TGCGCCAGCAGCTTGCAGGGACTTGGAGGCAACCAGCAGTTCTTC
d_call: -; clone_size: many; v_call: TRBV5-1; j_call: TRBJ2-4; cdr3_aa: CASSLAGGKNIQYF; cdr3_nt: TGCGCCAGCAGCCTGGCGGGTGGCAAAAACATTCAGTACTTC
d_call: -; clone_size: few; v_call: TRBV5-1; j_call: TRBJ2-2; cdr3_aa: CASSLGAVWAGELFF; cdr3_nt: TGCGCCAGCAGCTTGGGCGCAGTTTGGGCCGGGGAGCTGTTTTTT
d_call: -; clone_size: -; v_call: TRBV20-1; j_call: TRBJ2-3; cdr3_aa: CSATSTGAGDTQYF; cdr3_nt: TGCAGTGCCACCTCGACGGGGGCCGGAGATACGCAGTATTTT
d_call: -; clone_size: many; v_call: TRBV20-1; j_call: TRBJ2-2; cdr3_aa: CSGTNTGELFF; cdr3_nt: TGCAGTGGAACGAACACCGGGGAGCTGTTTTTT
d_call: TRBD1; clone_size: few; v_call: TRBV20-1; j_call: TRBJ1-1; cdr3_aa: CSATEEDRVASAFF; cdr3_nt: TGCAGTGCTACAGAGGAGGACAGGGTCGCTTCGGCTTTCTTT
d_call: -; clone_size: many; v_call: TRBV5-1; j_call: TRBJ2-1; cdr3_aa: CASSFFSDAVSYNEQFF; cdr3_nt: TGCGCCAGCAGCTTCTTCTCTGATGCGGTCTCCTACAATGAGCAGTTCTTC
d_call: -; clone_size: -; v_call: TRBV30; j_call: TRBJ2-3; cdr3_aa: CAWSVPKRLRTTDTQYF; cdr3_nt: TGTGCCTGGAGTGTCCCCAAGCGCCTACGAACCACAGATACGCAGTATTTT
d_call: -; clone_size: few; v_call: TRBV12-3/TRBV12-4; j_call: TRBJ2-3; cdr3_aa: CASRLTGIGDTQYF; cdr3_nt: TGTGCCAGCAGGCTAACAGGGATAGGAGATACGCAGTATTTT
d_call: -; clone_size: few; v_call: TRBV7-9; j_call: TRBJ1-1; cdr3_aa: CASSQGLGVKEAFF; cdr3_nt: TGTGCCAGCAGTCAAGGGCTGGGCGTAAAAGAAGCTTTCTTT
d_call: -; clone_size: many; v_call: TRBV19; j_call: TRBJ2-1; cdr3_aa: CASSIRGQAQGEQFF; cdr3_nt: TGTGCCAGTAGTATAAGGGGCCAGGCCCAAGGTGAGCAGTTCTTC
d_call: -; clone_size: many; v_call: TRBV6-2/TRBV6-3; j_call: TRBJ1-2; cdr3_aa: CASRTTGAYGYTF; cdr3_nt: TGTGCCAGCAGAACGACGGGAGCCTATGGCTACACCTTC
d_call: -; clone_size: many; v_call: TRBV5-5; j_call: TRBJ2-1; cdr3_aa: CASSLEPTPNEQFF; cdr3_nt: TGTGCCAGCAGTCTCGAGCCTACCCCCAATGAGCAGTTCTTC
d_call: -; clone_size: many; v_call: TRBV24-1; j_call: TRBJ2-3; cdr3_aa: CATSVNPDTQYF; cdr3_nt: TGTGCCACCAGTGTTAATCCAGATACGCAGTATTTT
d_call: -; clone_size: many; v_call: TRBV12-3/TRBV12-4; j_call: TRBJ1-4; cdr3_aa: CASSLGGLGNEKLFF; cdr3_nt: TGTGCCAGCAGTTTGGGAGGGCTGGGGAATGAAAAACTGTTTTTT
d_call: -; clone_size: -; v_call: TRBV7-9; j_call: TRBJ2-5; cdr3_aa: CASSPRDFGKETQYF; cdr3_nt: TGTGCCAGCAGCCCGAGGGACTTCGGTAAAGAGACCCAGTACTTC
d_call: -; clone_size: -; v_call: TRBV9; j_call: TRBJ2-7; cdr3_aa: CASSVGWSFEQYF; cdr3_nt: TGTGCCAGCAGCGTAGGGTGGTCGTTCGAGCAGTACTTC
d_call: -; clone_size: many; v_call: TRBV20-1; j_call: TRBJ2-2; cdr3_aa: CSASPGPANTGELFF; cdr3_nt: TGCAGTGCTTCTCCCGGACCCGCGAACACCGGGGAGCTGTTTTTT
d_call: TRBD1; clone_size: many; v_call: TRBV7-2; j_call: TRBJ1-5; cdr3_aa: CASSAGQGAQPQHF; cdr3_nt: TGTGCCAGCAGCGCGGGACAGGGGGCACAGCCCCAGCATTTT
d_call: TRBD2; clone_size: -; v_call: TRBV20-1; j_call: TRBJ2-7; cdr3_aa: CSTTGLEAHEQYF; cdr3_nt: TGCAGTACTACCGGACTAGAGGCCCACGAGCAGTACTTC